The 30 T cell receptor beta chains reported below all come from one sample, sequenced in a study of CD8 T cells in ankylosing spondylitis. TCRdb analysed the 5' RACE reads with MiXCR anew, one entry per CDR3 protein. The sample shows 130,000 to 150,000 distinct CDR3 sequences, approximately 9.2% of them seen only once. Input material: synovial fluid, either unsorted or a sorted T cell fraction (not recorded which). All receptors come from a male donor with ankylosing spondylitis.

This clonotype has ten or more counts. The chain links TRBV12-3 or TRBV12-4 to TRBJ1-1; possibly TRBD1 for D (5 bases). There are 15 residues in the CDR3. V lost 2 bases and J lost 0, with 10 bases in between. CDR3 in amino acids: CASSLLGGLNTEAFF. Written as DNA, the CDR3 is TGTGCCAGCAGTTTATTGGGGGGGTTGAACACTGAAGCTTTCTTT.

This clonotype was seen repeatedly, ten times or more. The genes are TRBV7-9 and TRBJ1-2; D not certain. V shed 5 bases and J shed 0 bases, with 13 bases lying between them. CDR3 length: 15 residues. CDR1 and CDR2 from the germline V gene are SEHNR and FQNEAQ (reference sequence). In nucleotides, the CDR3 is TGTGCCAGCAGCCTTAGGACGGTAGCTAACTATGGCTACACCTTC. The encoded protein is CASSLRTVANYGYTF.

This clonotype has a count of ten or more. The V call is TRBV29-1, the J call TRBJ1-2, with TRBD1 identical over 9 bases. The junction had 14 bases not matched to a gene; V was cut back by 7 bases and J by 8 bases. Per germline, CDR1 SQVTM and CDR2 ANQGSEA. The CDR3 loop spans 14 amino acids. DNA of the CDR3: TGCAGCGGGGGGCGGGACAGGGAAAGCGACGGCTACACCTTC. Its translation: CSGGRDRESDGYTF.

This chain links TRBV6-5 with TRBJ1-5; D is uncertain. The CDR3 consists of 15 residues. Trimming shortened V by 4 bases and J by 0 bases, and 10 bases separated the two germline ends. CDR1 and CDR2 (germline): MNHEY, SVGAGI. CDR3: CASSFSAYSNQPQHF. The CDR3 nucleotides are TGTGCCAGCAGTTTCTCGGCCTATAGCAATCAGCCCCAGCATTTT.

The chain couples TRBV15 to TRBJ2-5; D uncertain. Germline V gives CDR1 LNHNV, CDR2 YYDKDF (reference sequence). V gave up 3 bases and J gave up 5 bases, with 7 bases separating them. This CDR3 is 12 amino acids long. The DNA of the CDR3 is TGTGCCACCAGCAGGGCAAGTGAGACCCAGTACTTC. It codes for CATSRASETQYF.

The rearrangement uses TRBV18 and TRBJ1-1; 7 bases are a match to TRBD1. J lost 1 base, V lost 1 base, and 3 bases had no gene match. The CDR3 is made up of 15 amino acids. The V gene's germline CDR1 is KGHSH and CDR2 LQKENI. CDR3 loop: CASSPQTGTNTEAFF. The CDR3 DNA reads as TGTGCCAGCTCACCACAGACAGGGACGAACACTGAAGCTTTCTTT.

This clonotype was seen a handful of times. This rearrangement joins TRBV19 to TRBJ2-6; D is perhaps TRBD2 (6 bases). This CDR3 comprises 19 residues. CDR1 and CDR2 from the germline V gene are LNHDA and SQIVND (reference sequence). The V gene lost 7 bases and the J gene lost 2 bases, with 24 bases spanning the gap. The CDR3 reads CASMLKPRDSRPGANVLTF. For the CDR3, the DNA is TGTGCCAGTATGCTAAAACCCCGGGACTCCCGGCCTGGGGCCAACGTCCTGACTTTC.

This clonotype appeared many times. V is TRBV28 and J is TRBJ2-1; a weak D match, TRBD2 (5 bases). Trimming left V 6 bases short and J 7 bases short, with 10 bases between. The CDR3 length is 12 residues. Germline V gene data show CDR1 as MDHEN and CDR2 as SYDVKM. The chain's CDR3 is CASSPWRNEQFF. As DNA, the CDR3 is TGTGCCAGCAGCCCATGGAGGAATGAGCAGTTCTTC.

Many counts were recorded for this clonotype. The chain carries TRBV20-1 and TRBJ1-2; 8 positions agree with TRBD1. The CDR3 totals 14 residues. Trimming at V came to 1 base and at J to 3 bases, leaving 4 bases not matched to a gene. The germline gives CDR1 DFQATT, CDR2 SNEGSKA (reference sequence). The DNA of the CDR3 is TGCAGTGCTAGAGTCCCGGGACAGGACTATGGCTACACCTTC. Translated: CSARVPGQDYGYTF.

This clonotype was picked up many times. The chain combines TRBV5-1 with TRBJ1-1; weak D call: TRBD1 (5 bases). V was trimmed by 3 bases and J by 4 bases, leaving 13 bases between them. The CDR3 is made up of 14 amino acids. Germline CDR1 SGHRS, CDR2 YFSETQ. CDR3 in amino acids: CASSSSDSFTEAFF. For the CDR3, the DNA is TGCGCCAGCAGCTCTTCAGACAGTTTCACTGAAGCTTTCTTT.

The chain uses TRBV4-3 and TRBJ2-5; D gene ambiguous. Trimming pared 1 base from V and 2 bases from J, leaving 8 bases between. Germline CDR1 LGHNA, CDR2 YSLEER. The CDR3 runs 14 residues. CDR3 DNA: TGCGCCAGCAGCCAAGGTCTCTTTCAAGAGACCCAGTACTTC. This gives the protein CASSQGLFQETQYF.

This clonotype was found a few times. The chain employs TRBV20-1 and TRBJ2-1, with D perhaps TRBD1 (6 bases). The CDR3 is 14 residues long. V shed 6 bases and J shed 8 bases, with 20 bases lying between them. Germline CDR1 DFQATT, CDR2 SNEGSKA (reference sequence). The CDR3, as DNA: TGCAGTGCCTCTAAGGACAGTTACGGAGATGAGCAGTTCTTC. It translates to CSASKDSYGDEQFF.

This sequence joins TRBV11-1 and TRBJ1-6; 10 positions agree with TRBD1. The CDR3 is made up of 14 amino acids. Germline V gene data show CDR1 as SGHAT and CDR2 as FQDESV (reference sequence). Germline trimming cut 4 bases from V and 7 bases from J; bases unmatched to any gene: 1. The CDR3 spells CASSWDRGNSPLHF. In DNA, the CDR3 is TGTGCCAGCAGCTGGGACAGGGGAAATTCACCCCTCCACTTT.

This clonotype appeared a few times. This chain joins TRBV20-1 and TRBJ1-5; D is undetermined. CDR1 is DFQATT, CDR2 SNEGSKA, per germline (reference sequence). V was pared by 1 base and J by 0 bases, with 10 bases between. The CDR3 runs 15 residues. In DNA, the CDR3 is TGCAGTGCTAGAGGCACAGCTTATAGCAATCAGCCCCAGCATTTT. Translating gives CSARGTAYSNQPQHF.

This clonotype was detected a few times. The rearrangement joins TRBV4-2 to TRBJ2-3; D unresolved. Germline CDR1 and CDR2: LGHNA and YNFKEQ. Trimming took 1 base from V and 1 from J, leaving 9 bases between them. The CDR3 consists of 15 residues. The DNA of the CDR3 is TGTGCCAGCAGCCAAGTACACGGTGGCACAGATACGCAGTATTTT. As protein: CASSQVHGGTDTQYF.

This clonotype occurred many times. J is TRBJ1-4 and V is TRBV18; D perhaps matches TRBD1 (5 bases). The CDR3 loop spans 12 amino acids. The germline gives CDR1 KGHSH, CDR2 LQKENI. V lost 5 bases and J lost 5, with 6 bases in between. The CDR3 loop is CASSGANEKLFF. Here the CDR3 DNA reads TGTGCCAGCTCAGGGGCAAATGAAAAACTGTTTTTT.

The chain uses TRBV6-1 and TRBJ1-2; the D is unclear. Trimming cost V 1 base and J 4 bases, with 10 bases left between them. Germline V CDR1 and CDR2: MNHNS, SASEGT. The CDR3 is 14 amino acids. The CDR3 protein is CASSEEPGGYGYTF. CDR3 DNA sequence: TGTGCCAGCAGTGAAGAGCCCGGCGGCTATGGCTACACCTTC.

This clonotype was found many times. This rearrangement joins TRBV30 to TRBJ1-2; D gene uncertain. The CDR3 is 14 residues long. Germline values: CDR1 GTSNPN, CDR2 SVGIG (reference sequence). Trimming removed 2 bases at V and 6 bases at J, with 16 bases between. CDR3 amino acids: CAWSLQYGRHGYTF. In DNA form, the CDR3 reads TGTGCCTGGAGTTTGCAGTATGGTCGGCATGGCTACACCTTC. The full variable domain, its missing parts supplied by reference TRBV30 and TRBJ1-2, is SQTIHQWPATLVQPVGSPLSLECTVEGTSNPNLYWYRQAAGRGLQLLFYSVGIGQISSEVPQNLSASRPQDRQFILSSKKLLLSDSGFYLCAWSLQYGRHGYTFGSGTRLTVV.

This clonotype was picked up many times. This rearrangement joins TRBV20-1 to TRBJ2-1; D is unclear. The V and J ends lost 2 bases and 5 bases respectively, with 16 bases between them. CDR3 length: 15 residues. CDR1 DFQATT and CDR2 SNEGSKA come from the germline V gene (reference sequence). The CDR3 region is CSARSPPTQNNEQFF. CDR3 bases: TGCAGTGCTAGATCCCCCCCGACCCAAAACAATGAGCAGTTCTTC.

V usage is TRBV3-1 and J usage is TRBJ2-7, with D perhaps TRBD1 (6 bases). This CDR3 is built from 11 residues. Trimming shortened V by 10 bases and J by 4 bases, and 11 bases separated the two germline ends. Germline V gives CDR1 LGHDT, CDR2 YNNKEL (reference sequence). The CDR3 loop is CATQQGYEQYF. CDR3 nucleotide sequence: TGTGCCACGCAACAGGGTTACGAGCAGTACTTC.

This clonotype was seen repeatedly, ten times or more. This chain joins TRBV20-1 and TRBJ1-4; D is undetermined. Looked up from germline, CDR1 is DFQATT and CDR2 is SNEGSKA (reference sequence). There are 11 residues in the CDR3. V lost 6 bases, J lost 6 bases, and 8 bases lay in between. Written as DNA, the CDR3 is TGCAGTGCCCCGAATGATGAAAAACTGTTTTTT. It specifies CSAPNDEKLFF.

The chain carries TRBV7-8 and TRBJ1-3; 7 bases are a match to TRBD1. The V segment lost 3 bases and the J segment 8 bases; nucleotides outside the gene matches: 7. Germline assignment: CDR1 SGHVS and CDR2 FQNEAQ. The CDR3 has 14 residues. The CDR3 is CASSLTGPWDTIYF. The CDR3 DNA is TGTGCCAGCAGCTTGACAGGGCCTTGGGACACCATATATTTT.

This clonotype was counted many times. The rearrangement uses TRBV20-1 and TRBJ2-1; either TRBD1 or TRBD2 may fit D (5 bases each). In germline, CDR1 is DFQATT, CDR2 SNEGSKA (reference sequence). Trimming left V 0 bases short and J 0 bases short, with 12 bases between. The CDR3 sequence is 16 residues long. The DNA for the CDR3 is TGCAGTGCTAGAGAGATGGGACGTAGCTCCTACAATGAGCAGTTCTTC. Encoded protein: CSAREMGRSSYNEQFF.

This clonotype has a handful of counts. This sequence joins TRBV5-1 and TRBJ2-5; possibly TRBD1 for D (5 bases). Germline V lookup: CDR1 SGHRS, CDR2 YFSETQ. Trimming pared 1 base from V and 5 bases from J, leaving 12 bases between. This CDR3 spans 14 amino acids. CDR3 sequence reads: CASSLWGPGETQYF. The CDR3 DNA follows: TGCGCCAGCAGCTTGTGGGGCCCCGGTGAGACCCAGTACTTC.

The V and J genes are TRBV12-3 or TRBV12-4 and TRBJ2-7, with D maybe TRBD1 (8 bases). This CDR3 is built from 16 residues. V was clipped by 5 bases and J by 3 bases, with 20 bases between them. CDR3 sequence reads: CASSTWTGRGFYEQYF. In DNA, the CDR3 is TGTGCCAGCAGTACCTGGACAGGGAGGGGGTTCTACGAGCAGTACTTC.

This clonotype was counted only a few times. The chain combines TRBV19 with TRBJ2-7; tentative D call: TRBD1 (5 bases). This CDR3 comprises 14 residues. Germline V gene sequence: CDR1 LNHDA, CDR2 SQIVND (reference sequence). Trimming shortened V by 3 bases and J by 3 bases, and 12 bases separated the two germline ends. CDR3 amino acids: CASSIRAGLYEQYF. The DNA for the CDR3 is TGTGCCAGTAGTATCCGGGCAGGGCTCTACGAGCAGTACTTC.

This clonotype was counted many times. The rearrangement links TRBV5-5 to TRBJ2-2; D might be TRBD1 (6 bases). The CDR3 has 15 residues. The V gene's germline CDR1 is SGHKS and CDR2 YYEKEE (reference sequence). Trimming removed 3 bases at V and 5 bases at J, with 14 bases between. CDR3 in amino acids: CASSSLHRETGELFF. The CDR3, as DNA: TGTGCCAGCAGCTCCTTACACAGGGAAACCGGGGAGCTGTTTTTT.

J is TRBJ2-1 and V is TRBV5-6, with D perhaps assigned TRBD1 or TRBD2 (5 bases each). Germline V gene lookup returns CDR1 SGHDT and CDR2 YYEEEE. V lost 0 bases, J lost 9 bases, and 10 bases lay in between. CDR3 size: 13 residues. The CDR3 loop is CASSLGGGREQFF. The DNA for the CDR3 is TGTGCCAGCAGCTTGGGGGGCGGGCGTGAGCAGTTCTTC.

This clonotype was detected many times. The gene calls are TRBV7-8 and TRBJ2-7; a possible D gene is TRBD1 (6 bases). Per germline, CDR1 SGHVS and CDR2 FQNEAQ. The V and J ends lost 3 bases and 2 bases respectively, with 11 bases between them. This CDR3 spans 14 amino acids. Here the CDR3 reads CASSFSQGTYEQYF. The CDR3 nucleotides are TGTGCCAGCAGCTTCAGTCAGGGGACCTACGAGCAGTACTTC.

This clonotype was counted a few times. The CDR3 protein is CASSSPGTSGETEQFF. CDR3 bases: TGTGCCAGCAGCTCCCCCGGGACTAGCGGGGAGACTGAGCAGTTCTTC. The chain has TRBV7-2 and TRBJ2-1, with 13 bases identical to TRBD2. Looked up from germline, CDR1 is SGHTA and CDR2 is FQGNSA. The CDR3 loop spans 16 amino acids. V dropped 4 bases and J dropped 9; count of bases not matched to a gene: 9.